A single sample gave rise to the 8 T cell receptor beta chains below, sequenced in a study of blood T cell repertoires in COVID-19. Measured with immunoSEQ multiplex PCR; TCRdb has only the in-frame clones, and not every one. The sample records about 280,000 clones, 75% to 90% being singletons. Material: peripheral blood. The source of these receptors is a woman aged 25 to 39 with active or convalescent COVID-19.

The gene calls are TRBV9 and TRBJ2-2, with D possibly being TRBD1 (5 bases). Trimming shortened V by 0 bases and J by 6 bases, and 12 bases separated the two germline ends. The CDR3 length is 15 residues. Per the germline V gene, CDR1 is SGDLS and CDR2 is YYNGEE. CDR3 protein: CASSVDRVGPGELFF. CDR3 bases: TGTGCCAGCAGCGTAGATAGGGTGGGGCCCGGGGAGCTGTTTTTT.

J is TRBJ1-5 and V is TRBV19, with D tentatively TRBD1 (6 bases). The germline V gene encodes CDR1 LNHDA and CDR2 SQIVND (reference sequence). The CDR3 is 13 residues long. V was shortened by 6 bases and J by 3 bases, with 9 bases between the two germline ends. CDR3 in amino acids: CASRTGPNQPQHF. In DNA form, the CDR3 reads TGTGCCAGTAGAACAGGGCCCAATCAGCCCCAGCATTTT.

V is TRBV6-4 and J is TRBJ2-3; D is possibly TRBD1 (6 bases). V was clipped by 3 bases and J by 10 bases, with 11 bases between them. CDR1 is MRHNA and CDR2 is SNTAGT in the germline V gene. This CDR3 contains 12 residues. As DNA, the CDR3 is TGTGCCAGCAGTGATACAGGGTCAGCGCAGTATTTT. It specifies CASSDTGSAQYF.

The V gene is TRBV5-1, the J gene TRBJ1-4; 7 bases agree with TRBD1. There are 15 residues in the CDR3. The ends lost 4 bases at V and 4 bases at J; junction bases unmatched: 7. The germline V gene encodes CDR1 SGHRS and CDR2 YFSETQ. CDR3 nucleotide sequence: TGCGCCAGCAGCCCGGACAGGTTGGATAATGAAAAACTGTTTTTT. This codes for CASSPDRLDNEKLFF.

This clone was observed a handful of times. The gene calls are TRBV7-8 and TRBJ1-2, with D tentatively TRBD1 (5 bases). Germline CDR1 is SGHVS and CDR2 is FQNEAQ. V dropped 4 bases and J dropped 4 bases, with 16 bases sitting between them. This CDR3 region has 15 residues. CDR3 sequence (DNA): TGTGCCAGCAGCTCCCGAGGGAGGGGATTCTATGGCTACACCTTC. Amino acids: CASSSRGRGFYGYTF. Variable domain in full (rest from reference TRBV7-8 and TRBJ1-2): GAGVSQSPRYKVAKRGQDVALRCDPISGHVSLFWYQQALGQGPEFLTYFQNEAQLDKSGLPSDRFFAERPEGSVSTLKIQRTQQEDSAVYLCASSSRGRGFYGYTFGSGTRLTVV.

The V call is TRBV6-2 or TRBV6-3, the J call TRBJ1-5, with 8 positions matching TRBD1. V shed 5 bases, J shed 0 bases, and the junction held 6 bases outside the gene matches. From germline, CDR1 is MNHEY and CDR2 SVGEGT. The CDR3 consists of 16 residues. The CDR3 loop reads CASSHRDRISNQPQHF. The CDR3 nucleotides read TGTGCCAGCAGTCACCGGGACAGGATTAGCAATCAGCCCCAGCATTTT.

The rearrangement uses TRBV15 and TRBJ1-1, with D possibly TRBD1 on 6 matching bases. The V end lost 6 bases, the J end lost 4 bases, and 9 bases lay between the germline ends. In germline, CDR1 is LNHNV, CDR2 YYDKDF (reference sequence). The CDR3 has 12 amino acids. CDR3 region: CATRLGGTEAFF. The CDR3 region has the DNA TGTGCCACCAGACTAGGGGGCACTGAAGCTTTCTTT.

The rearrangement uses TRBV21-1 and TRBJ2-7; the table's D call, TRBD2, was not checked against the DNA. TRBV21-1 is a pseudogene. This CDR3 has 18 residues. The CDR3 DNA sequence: TGTGCCAGCAGCAAAAATCGTACGGGGCGGGGAAGGACCTACGAGCAGTACTTC. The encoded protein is CASSKNRTGRGRTYEQYF.